These 8 T cell receptor beta chains were sequenced from one sample in a study of T cells in Graves' hyperthyroidism and ophthalmopathy. What was amplified from RNA transcripts were TCR beta CDR3 regions. With the HTBI primer set, the TCR CDR3 went through a first round of RT-PCR. TCRdb analysed the multiplex PCR reads with MiXCR anew, one entry per CDR3 protein. Of about 200,000 distinct CDR3 sequences listed, about 17% are singletons. The sequencing input was blood. The source of these receptors is a man between 35 and 55 years old with Graves' hyperthyroidism.

Details on this clonotype: Being one base from a much bigger clone, this may be a read error. CDR3: CAGSPRSGGGYEQYF. CDR3 sequence (DNA): TGTGCCGGCAGCCCAAGAAGCGGGGGGGGATACGAGCAGTACTTC. The chain couples TRBV5-4 to TRBJ2-7, with 10 positions matching TRBD2. This CDR3 is 15 amino acids long. The germline V gene has CDR1 SGHNT and CDR2 YYREEE (reference sequence).

This clonotype occurred many times. The chain links TRBV9 to TRBJ2-3; D not certain. The CDR3 has 13 amino acids. V lost 3 bases, J lost 5 bases, and 10 bases lay in between. Germline lookup yields CDR1 SGDLS and CDR2 YYNGEE. The CDR3 spells CASSGSWRDTQYF. In DNA form, the CDR3 reads TGTGCCAGCAGCGGGTCGTGGAGAGATACGCAGTATTTT.

There are many counts of this clonotype. The rearrangement joins TRBV6-1 to TRBJ1-1; no definite D call. Germline V CDR1 and CDR2: MNHNS, SASEGT. V lost 5 bases and J lost 0, with 19 bases in between. The CDR3 has 17 amino acids. The CDR3 sequence: CASSYRASPWVNTEAFF. The CDR3 DNA reads TGTGCCAGCAGTTATCGGGCCTCGCCTTGGGTGAACACTGAAGCTTTCTTT.

On this clonotype: This may stem from a read error, because a much larger clone lies one nucleotide away. The rearrangement uses TRBV20-1 and TRBJ2-1; 9 bases fit TRBD2. Germline V lookup: CDR1 DFQATT, CDR2 SNEGSKA (reference sequence). The V and J ends lost 0 bases and 6 bases, in that order; junction bases with no gene match: 9. CDR3 length: 16 residues. CDR3 sequence (DNA): TGCAGTGCTAGAGATTGGGCTAGCGGGGAGCTCAATGAGCAGTTCTTC. Protein product: CSARDWASGELNEQFF.

This clonotype occurred a few times. The rearrangement uses TRBV19 and TRBJ1-5; weak D call: TRBD1 (6 bases). CDR1 LNHDA and CDR2 SQIVND come from the germline V gene (reference sequence). The CDR3 sequence is 15 residues long. V lost 2 bases, J lost 1 base, and 9 bases lay in between. The CDR3 nucleotides read TGTGCCAGTAGTATACAGGGGATAAGCAATCAGCCCCAGCATTTT. Its protein product is CASSIQGISNQPQHF.

There are many counts of this clonotype. This sequence joins TRBV6-1 and TRBJ2-2; TRBD1 or TRBD2 may be the D gene (5 bases each). V lost 7 bases and J lost 2, with 11 bases in between. The germline CDR1 and CDR2 sequences are MNHNS and SASEGT. This CDR3 has 14 amino acids. CDR3 loop: CASKWGTNTGELFF. The CDR3 nucleotides read TGTGCCAGCAAGTGGGGGACCAACACCGGGGAGCTGTTTTTT.

With regard to this clonotype: A read error may produce the germline difference seen at one junction end. This sequence joins TRBV5-1 and TRBJ2-1, with 7 bases lining up with TRBD1. This CDR3 has 15 amino acids. Per germline, CDR1 SGHRS and CDR2 YFSETQ. The CDR3 bases are TGTGCCAGCAGCCCTCCGGGACAGCAGTACAATGAGCAGTTCTTC. Residues: CASSPPGQQYNEQFF.

This clonotype was found many times. V usage is TRBV28 and J usage is TRBJ2-7; TRBD2 matches at 12 bases. Germline V gene sequence: CDR1 MDHEN, CDR2 SYDVKM. Trimming cost V 6 bases and J 2 bases; bases outside gene matches: 2. The CDR3 runs to 14 residues. The DNA of the CDR3 is TGTGCCAGCAGCACTAGCGGGGGGCCCTACGAGCAGTACTTC. It is translated as CASSTSGGPYEQYF.